This TCR beta chain was obtained from a study of cytomegalovirus exposure and HLA in healthy donors. PCR was performed using 60 Vbeta and 13 Jbeta primers. In the original processing: Per a later analysis, the number of unique TCR beta chains was some 80 million, of which about 10 million were shared. Repertoires were generated with immunoSEQ multiplex PCR, while TCRdb's copy carries only in-frame clones and drops some. The V and J calls and the clone size are those of that table, but D and trimming were determined from the DNA. Among 150,000 to 190,000 clones listed, roughly 82% were seen once. Details on this clone: Its target is not known.

Regarding the study as a whole: It was reported that TCR beta sequences correctly inferred the HLA-A and HLA-B alleles for most subjects. Researchers catalogued 160 or so TCR beta chains as cytomegalovirus-associated. CMV serostatus was the only immune exposure information that was available.

This CDR3 has 14 amino acids. V shed 8 bases and J shed 9 bases, with 20 bases lying between them. Per the germline V gene, CDR1 is MDHEN and CDR2 is SYDVKM. The sequenced material came from PBMCs. This TCR came from a woman aged 45-65 years in good health and CMV-seropositive. This chain connects TRBV28 to TRBJ1-3; D not certain. The CDR3 DNA reads as TGTGCCAGCCAAGGAGGCGCGGTAGGAGTCACCATATATTTT. It is translated as CASQGGAVGVTIYF.